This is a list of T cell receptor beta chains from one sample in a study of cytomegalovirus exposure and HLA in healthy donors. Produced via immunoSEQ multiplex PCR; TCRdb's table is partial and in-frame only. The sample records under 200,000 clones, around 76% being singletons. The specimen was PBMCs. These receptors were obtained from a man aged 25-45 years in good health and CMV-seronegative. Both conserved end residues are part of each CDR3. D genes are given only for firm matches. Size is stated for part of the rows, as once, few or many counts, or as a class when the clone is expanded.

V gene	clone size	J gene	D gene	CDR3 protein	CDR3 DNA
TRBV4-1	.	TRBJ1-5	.	CASSQDLSPGGNQPQHF	TGCGCCAGCAGCCAAGATCTATCCCCAGGGGGCAATCAGCCCCAGCATTTT
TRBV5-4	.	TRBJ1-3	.	CASSLAGSGNTIYF	TGTGCCAGCAGCTTGGCCGGCTCTGGAAACACCATATATTTT
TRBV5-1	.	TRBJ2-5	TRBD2	CASSFLGTSGETQYF	TGCGCCAGCAGCTTCTTAGGGACTAGCGGAGAGACCCAGTACTTC
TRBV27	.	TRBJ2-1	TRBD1	CASSFPTGTGNDEQFF	TGTGCCAGCAGTTTTCCGACCGGGACAGGGAACGATGAGCAGTTCTTC
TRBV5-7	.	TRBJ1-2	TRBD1	CASSLRDRGEIYYGYTF	TGTGCCAGCAGCCTACGGGACAGGGGAGAAATCTACTATGGCTACACCTTC
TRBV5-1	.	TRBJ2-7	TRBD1	CASSSTGTGAYEQYF	TGCGCCAGCAGCTCAACCGGGACAGGAGCCTACGAGCAGTACTTC
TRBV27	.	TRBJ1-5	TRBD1	CASSKQGNNQPQHF	TGTGCCAGCAGTAAACAGGGGAACAATCAGCCCCAGCATTTT
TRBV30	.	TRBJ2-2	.	CATKSGELFF	TGTGCCACAAAATCCGGGGAGCTGTTTTTT
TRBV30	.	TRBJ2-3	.	CAWSTLVTSTDTQYF	TGTGCCTGGAGCACGTTGGTAACTAGCACAGATACGCAGTATTTT
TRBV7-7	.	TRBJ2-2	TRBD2	CASSQRLAGGPVGELFF	TGTGCTAGCAGCCAACGACTAGCGGGAGGGCCTGTCGGGGAGCTGTTTTTT
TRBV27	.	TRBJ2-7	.	CASSLLGQGFTYEQYF	TGTGCCAGCAGTTTATTGGGCCAGGGATTTACCTACGAGCAGTACTTC
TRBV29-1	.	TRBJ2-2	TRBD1	CSVEDREDRGWGTGELFF	TGCAGCGTTGAAGATCGAGAAGACAGGGGCTGGGGCACCGGGGAGCTGTTTTTT
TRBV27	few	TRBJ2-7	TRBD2	CASSSKSRTSGRYEQYF	TGTGCCAGCAGTTCAAAATCTCGGACTAGCGGGAGATACGAGCAGTACTTC
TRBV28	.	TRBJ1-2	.	CASNRYGGTNYGYTF	TGTGCCAGCAATCGATACGGGGGAACTAACTATGGCTACACCTTC
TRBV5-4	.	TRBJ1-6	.	CASSSWGGYSFRNSPLHF	TGTGCCAGCAGCTCTTGGGGCGGTTATTCTTTTAGAAATTCACCCCTCCACTTT
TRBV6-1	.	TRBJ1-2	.	CASIETRFKDYGYTF	TGTGCCAGCATTGAGACACGTTTTAAGGACTATGGCTACACCTTC
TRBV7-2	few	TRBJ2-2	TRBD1	CASMPQTGGGGELFF	TGTGCCAGCATGCCTCAAACAGGGGGCGGCGGGGAGCTGTTTTTT
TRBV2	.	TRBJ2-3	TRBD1	CASSRTGFTDTQYF	TGTGCCAGCAGTCGGACAGGGTTCACAGATACGCAGTATTTT
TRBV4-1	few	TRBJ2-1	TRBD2	CASSQGLASEQFF	TGCGCCAGCAGCCAGGGACTAGCGTCTGAGCAGTTCTTC
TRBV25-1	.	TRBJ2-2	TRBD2	CASGTSGRAPGELFF	TGTGCCAGCGGAACTAGCGGGAGGGCCCCCGGGGAGCTGTTTTTT
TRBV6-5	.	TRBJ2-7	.	CASSYVASASYEQYF	TGTGCCAGCAGTTACGTGGCTAGCGCGTCCTACGAGCAGTACTTC
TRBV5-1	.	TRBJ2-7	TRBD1	CASSFNGQGYEQYF	TGCGCCAGCAGCTTTAACGGACAGGGCTACGAGCAGTACTTC